The 17 T cell receptor beta chains reported below all come from one sample, sequenced in a study of post-analysis software for immune sequencing data. Study-level findings and limits: Roughly five TRBV segments were significantly more frequent in patients than in controls. TRBV5-6, TRBV5-1 and TRBV20-1 were among these segments.

The TCR beta cDNA libraries contained unique molecular identifiers. TCRdb reprocessed the PCR reads via MiXCR and lists one record per CDR3 protein. The sample lists about 680,000 distinct CDR3 sequences; approximately 60% were seen once. These TCRs' antigens remain unknown. Material for sequencing was blood. These receptors were obtained from a girl aged 2-10 years with multiple sclerosis.

The CDR3, as DNA: TGCAGCGTTACCGTCGTTGAGACCCAGTACTTC. Translating gives CSVTVVETQYF. This chain connects TRBV29-1 to TRBJ2-7; D is unresolved. The closer fit of TRBJ2-5 to the DNA end suggests the J call may be wrong. CDR1 is SQVTM, CDR2 ANQGSEA, per germline. This CDR3 comprises 11 residues.

This chain joins TRBV6-2 or TRBV6-3 and TRBJ2-1; 9 nucleotides match TRBD2. The J segment lost 9 bases and the V segment lost 11 bases, leaving 11 bases of the junction unmatched. The CDR3 extends over 13 amino acids. The V gene's germline CDR1 is MNHEY and CDR2 SVGEGT. CDR3: CAGALAGAVEQFF. The CDR3 coding sequence is TGTGCCGGTGCCTTAGCGGGAGCGGTTGAGCAGTTCTTC.

This clonotype was counted a few times. The chain uses TRBV7-2 and TRBJ2-7, with 10 bases identical to TRBD2. Judging by the DNA end, TRBJ2-5 fits better; the J call may be wrong. Germline CDR1 SGHTA, CDR2 FQGNSA. The CDR3 has 17 amino acids. Written as DNA, the CDR3 is TGTGCCAGCAGCCCCGGCCTAGCGGGGGATGGGCGAGAGACCCAGTACTTC. Protein: CASSPGLAGDGRETQYF.

The rearrangement uses TRBV27 and TRBJ2-7, with D possibly TRBD2 on 6 matching bases. The closer fit of TRBJ2-5 to the DNA end suggests the J call may be wrong. Germline CDR1 and CDR2: MNHEY and SMNVEV (reference sequence). CDR3 length: 15 amino acids. The CDR3 DNA reads as TGTGCCAGCAGTCCCCGGGCCCCCGCGGGGGAGACCCAGTACTTC. It codes for CASSPRAPAGETQYF.

V usage is TRBV24-1 and J usage is TRBJ2-1; 8 bases are a match to TRBD2. The CDR3 sequence is 18 residues long. The V and J ends lost 1 base and 7 bases, in that order; junction bases with no gene match: 14. Germline V gene data show CDR1 as KGHDR and CDR2 as SFDVKD. The CDR3 region has the DNA TGTGCCACCAGTGATTTAGACGTTATGGTCCCGGGGGGGAATGAGCAGTTCTTC. The encoded protein is CATSDLDVMVPGGNEQFF.

This chain joins TRBV12-3 or TRBV12-4 and TRBJ2-1, with TRBD2 matching 10 bases. CDR3 length equals 16 residues. V was pared by 7 bases and J by 8 bases, with 14 bases of the junction left unmatched. CDR3 region: CASNPRLAGFSDEQFF. In DNA form, the CDR3 reads TGTGCCAGCAATCCCAGACTAGCGGGCTTCAGCGATGAGCAGTTCTTC.

The rearrangement links TRBV6-5 to TRBJ1-1; perhaps TRBD1 as D (6 bases). Germline values: CDR1 MNHEY, CDR2 SVGAGI. The CDR3 contains 16 residues. Trimming left V 0 bases short and J 4 bases short, with 15 bases between. CDR3 sequence (DNA): TGTGCCAGCAGTTACTCGAAGGGAGGGGGTATCACTGAAGCTTTCTTT. Protein: CASSYSKGGGITEAFF.

The rearrangement uses TRBV12-3 or TRBV12-4 and TRBJ2-5, with D unresolved. The CDR3 covers 12 residues. Between the trimmed V and J ends, which lost 10 bases and 2 bases, there was a span of 11 bases. The CDR3 bases are TGTGCCACAAAAAGGATGCAAGAGACCCAGTACTTC. Translating it yields CATKRMQETQYF.

This sequence joins TRBV29-1 and TRBJ2-1; either TRBD1 or TRBD2 may fit D (5 bases each). Germline CDR1 SQVTM, CDR2 ANQGSEA. The V gene lost 0 bases and the J gene lost 4 bases, with 10 bases spanning the gap. The CDR3 totals 14 residues. The CDR3 region is CSVEDRDPYNEQFF. The DNA for the CDR3 is TGCAGCGTTGAAGATCGGGACCCTTACAATGAGCAGTTCTTC.

This chain links TRBV30 with TRBJ1-1; D unclear. Germline CDR1 GTSNPN, CDR2 SVGIG (reference sequence). CDR3 size: 14 residues. Trimming took 0 bases from V and 3 from J, leaving 11 bases between them. The CDR3 DNA reads TGTGCCTGGAGTGTGAAAGGGTGGGACACTGAAGCTTTCTTT. It encodes CAWSVKGWDTEAFF.

The chain uses TRBV27 and TRBJ2-4, with TRBD2 matching 9 bases. V was pared by 3 bases and J by 13 bases, with 13 bases of the junction left unmatched. Germline CDR1 and CDR2: MNHEY and SMNVEV (reference sequence). This CDR3 is built from 15 residues. The CDR3 DNA is TGTGCCAGCAGTTTGCGGGAGGGCCATTTCTATGAGCAGTACTTC. It codes for CASSLREGHFYEQYF.

The chain employs TRBV20-1 and TRBJ2-7, with 10 bases lining up with TRBD1. Trimming took 5 bases from V and 3 from J; bases not matched to a gene: 7. Per the germline V gene, CDR1 is DFQATT and CDR2 is SNEGSKA (reference sequence). The CDR3 is 14 amino acids. CDR3 DNA: TGCAGTGCTCGGCCGGGACAGGGGATCTACGAGCAGTACTTC. It specifies CSARPGQGIYEQYF.

In regard to this clonotype: The junction shows a germline mismatch at one end, possibly a read error. The CDR3 spells CAGRPRQGTYTGELFF. The DNA of the CDR3 is TGTGCCGGCAGGCCGCGACAGGGAACTTACACCGGGGAGCTGTTTTTT. V is TRBV12-3 or TRBV12-4 and J is TRBJ2-2; 7 nucleotides agree with TRBD1. This CDR3 spans 16 amino acids.

This sequence joins TRBV12-3 or TRBV12-4 and TRBJ1-2; 10 bases agree with TRBD1. J was trimmed by 3 bases and V by 6 bases; bases with no gene match: 4. The CDR3 consists of 14 residues. The chain's CDR3 is CASRRTGGYYGYTF. CDR3 DNA: TGTGCCAGCAGGAGGACAGGGGGTTACTATGGCTACACCTTC.

The chain employs TRBV5-6 and TRBJ2-7; D is undetermined. This CDR3 is built from 11 residues. CDR1 is SGHDT and CDR2 is YYEEEE in the germline V gene. V lost 4 bases, J lost 7 bases, and 9 bases lay in between. This chain's CDR3 is CASSTYGEQYF. CDR3 nucleotide sequence: TGTGCCAGCAGCACCTACGGAGAGCAGTACTTC.

This clonotype has just one count. The chain has TRBV10-3 and TRBJ2-7; D gene uncertain. Germline V gene lookup returns CDR1 ENHRY and CDR2 SYGVKD. The CDR3 runs to 13 residues. Trimming took off 3 bases at V and 7 bases at J, with 13 bases between the two ends. The CDR3 region is CAISEREGREQYF. The CDR3 nucleotides read TGTGCCATCAGTGAAAGGGAAGGGCGGGAGCAGTACTTC.

In its sample, this clonotype was seen a few times. CDR3 region: CATQGEDGNEKLFF. The CDR3 coding sequence is TGTGCCACCCAAGGGGAGGATGGTAATGAAAAACTGTTTTTT. The chain has TRBV2 and TRBJ1-4; possible D gene TRBD1, 5 bases. The germline V gene has CDR1 SNHLY and CDR2 FYNNEI. V lost 10 bases to trimming and J lost 4 bases, with 16 bases between them. The CDR3 has 14 residues. The variable domain in full, completed from reference TRBV2 and TRBJ1-4, reads EPEVTQTPSHQVTQMGQEVILRCVPISNHLYFYWYRQILGQKVEFLVSFYNNEISEKSEIFDDQFSVERPDGSNFTLKIRSTKLEDSAMYFCATQGEDGNEKLFFGSGTQLSVL.